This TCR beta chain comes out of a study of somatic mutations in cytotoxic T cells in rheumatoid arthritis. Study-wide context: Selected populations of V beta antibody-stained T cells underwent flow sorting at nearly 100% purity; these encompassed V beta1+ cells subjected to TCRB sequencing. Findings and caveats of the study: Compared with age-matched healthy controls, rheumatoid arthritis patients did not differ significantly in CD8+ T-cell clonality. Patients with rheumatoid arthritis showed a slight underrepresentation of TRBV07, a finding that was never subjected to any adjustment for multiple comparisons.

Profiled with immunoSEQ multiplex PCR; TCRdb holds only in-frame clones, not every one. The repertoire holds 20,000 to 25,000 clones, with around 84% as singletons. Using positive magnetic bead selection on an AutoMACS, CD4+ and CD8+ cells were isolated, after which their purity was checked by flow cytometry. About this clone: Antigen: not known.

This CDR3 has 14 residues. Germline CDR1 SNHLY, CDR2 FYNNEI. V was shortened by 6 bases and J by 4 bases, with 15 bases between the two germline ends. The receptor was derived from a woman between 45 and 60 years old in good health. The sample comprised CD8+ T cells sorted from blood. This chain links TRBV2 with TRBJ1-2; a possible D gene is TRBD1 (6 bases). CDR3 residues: CASRAPGGLYGYTF. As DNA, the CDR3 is TGTGCCAGCAGAGCCCCCGGGGGGCTCTATGGCTACACCTTC.